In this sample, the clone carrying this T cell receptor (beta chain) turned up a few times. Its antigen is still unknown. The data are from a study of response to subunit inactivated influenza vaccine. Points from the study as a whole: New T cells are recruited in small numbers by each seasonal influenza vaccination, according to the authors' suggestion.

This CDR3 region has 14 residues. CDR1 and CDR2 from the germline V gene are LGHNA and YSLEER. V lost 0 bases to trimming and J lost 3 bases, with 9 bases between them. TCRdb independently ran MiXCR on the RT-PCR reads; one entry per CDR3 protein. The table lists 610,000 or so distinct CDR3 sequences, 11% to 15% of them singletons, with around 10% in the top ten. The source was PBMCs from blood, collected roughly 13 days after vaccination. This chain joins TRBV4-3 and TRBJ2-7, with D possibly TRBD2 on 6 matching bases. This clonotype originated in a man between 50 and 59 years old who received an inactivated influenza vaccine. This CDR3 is CASSQDGGFYEQYF. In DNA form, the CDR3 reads TGCGCCAGCAGCCAAGATGGAGGGTTCTACGAGCAGTACTTC.